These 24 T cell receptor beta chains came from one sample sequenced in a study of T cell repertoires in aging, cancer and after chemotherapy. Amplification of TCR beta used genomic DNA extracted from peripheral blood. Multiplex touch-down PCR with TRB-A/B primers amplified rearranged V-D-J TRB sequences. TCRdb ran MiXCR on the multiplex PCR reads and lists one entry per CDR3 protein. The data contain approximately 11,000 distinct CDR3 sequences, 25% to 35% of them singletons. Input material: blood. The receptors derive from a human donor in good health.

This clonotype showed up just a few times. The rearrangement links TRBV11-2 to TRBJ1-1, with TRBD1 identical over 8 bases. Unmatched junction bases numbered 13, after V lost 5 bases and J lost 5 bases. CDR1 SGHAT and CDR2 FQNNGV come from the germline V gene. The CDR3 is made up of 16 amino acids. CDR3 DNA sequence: TGTGCCAGCAGCGCAAGCGGACAGGGCCAGGAAACTGAAGCTTTCTTT. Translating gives CASSASGQGQETEAFF. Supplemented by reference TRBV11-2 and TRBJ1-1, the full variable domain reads EAGVAQSPRYKIIEKRQSVAFWCNPISGHATLYWYQQILGQGPKLLIQFQNNGVVDDSQLPKDRFSAERLKGVDSTLKIQPAKLEDSAVYLCASSASGQGQETEAFFGQGTRLTVV.

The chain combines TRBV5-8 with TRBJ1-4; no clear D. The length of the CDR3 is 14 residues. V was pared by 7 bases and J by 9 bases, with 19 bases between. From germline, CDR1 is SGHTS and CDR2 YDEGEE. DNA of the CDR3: TGTGCCAGCTGGCCTAGGGTGTGGGATAAAAAACTGTTTTTT. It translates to CASWPRVWDKKLFF.

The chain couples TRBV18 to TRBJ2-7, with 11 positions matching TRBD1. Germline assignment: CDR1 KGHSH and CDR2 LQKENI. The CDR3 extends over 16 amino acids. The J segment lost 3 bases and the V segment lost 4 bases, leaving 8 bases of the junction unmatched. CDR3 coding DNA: TGTGCCAGCTCACAACCGGGACAGGGGGTTAACTACGAGCAGTACTTC. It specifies CASSQPGQGVNYEQYF.

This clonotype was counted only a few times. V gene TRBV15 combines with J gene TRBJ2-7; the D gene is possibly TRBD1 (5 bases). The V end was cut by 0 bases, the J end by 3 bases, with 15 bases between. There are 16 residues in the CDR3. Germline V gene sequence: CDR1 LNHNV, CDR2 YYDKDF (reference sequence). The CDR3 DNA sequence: TGTGCCACCAGCAGAGATGTTAGGGTCAGGGTCTACGAGCAGTACTTC. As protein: CATSRDVRVRVYEQYF.

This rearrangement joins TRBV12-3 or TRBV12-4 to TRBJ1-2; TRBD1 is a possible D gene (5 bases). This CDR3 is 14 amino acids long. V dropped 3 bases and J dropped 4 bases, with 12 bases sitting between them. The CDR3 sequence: CASSLQQGGYGYTF. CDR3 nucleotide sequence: TGTGCCAGCAGTTTGCAGCAGGGCGGCTATGGCTACACCTTC.

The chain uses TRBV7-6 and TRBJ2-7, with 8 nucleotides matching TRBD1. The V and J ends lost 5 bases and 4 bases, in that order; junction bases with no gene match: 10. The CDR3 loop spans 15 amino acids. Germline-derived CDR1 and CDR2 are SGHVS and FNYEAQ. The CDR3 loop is CASSHRTGRTYEQYF. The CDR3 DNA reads TGTGCCAGCAGCCATCGGACAGGGAGAACATACGAGCAGTACTTC.

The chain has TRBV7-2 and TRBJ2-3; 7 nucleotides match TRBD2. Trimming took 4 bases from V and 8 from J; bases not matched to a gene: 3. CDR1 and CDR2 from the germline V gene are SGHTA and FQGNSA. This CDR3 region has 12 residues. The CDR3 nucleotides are TGTGCCAGCAGCTCGACGGGGGGTACGCAGTATTTT. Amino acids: CASSSTGGTQYF.

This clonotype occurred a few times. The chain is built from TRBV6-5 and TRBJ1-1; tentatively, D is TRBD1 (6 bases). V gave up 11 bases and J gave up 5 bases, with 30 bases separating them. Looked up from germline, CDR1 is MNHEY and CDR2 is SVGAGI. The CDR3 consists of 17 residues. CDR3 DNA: TGTGCCTCCGGTGAAAGGGGGGAAAGAGGTTTCGGGACTGAAGCTTTCTTT. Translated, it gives CASGERGERGFGTEAFF.

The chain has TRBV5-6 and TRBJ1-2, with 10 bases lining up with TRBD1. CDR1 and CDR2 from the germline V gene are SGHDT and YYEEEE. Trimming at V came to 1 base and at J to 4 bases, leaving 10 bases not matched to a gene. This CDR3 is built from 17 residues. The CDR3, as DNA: TGTGCCAGCAGCTTGACCTGGGGACAGGGGAGTTCCTATGGCTACACCTTC. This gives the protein CASSLTWGQGSSYGYTF. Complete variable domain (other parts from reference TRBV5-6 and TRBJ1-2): DAGVTQSPTHLIKTRGQQVTLRCSPKSGHDTVSWYQQALGQGPQFIFQYYEEEERQRGNFPDRFSGHQFPNYSSELNVNALLLGDSALYLCASSLTWGQGSSYGYTFGSGTRLTVV.

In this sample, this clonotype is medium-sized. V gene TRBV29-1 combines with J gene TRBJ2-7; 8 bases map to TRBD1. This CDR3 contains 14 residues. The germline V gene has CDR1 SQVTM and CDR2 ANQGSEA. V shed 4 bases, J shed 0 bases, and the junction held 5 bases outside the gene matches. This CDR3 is CSVGRDRSSYEQYF. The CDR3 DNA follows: TGCAGCGTTGGCCGGGACAGGAGCTCCTACGAGCAGTACTTC.

The CDR3 region is CASSLKREDPNYEQYF. The CDR3 DNA reads as TGTGCCAGCAGCTTAAAGCGGGAGGATCCCAACTACGAGCAGTACTTC. The J gene is TRBJ2-7, the V gene TRBV7-6, with TRBD2 matching 9 bases. The CDR3 length is 16 residues. Germline CDR1 is SGHVS and CDR2 is FNYEAQ. V trimming: 2 bases; J trimming: 3 bases; junction bases outside the gene matches: 8.

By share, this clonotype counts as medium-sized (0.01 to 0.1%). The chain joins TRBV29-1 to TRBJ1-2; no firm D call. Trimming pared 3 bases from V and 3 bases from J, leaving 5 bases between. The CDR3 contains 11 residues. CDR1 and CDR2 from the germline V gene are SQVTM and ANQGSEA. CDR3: CSVDLDYGYTF. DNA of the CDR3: TGCAGCGTTGATTTGGACTATGGCTACACCTTC.

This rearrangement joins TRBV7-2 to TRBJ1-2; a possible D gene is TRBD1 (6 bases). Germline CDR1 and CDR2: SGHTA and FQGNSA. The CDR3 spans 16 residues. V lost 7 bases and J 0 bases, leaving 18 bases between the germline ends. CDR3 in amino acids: CASNPRGGAPNYGYTF. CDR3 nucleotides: TGTGCCAGCAACCCCCGGGGGGGCGCTCCTAACTATGGCTACACCTTC.

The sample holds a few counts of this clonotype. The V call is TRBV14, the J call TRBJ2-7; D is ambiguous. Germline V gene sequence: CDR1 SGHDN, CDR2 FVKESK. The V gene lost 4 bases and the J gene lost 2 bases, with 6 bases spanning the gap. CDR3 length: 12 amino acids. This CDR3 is CASSPIPYEQYF. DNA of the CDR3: TGTGCCAGCAGCCCCATACCCTACGAGCAGTACTTC.

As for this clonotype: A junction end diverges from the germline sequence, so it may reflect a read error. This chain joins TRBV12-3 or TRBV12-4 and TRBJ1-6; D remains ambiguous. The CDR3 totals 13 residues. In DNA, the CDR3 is TGTGCCAGCAGCCCCGCTACAAATTCACACCTCCACTTT. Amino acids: CASSPATNSHLHF.

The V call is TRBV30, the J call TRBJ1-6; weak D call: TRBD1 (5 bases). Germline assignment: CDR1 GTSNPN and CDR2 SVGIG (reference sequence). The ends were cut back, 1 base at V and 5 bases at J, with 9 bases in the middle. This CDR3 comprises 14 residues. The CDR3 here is CAWSGGNHNSPLHF. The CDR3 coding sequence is TGTGCCTGGAGTGGGGGCAACCATAATTCACCCCTCCACTTT. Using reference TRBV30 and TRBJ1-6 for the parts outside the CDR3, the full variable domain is SQTIHQWPATLVQPVGSPLSLECTVEGTSNPNLYWYRQAAGRGLQLLFYSVGIGQISSEVPQNLSASRPQDRQFILSSKKLLLSDSGFYLCAWSGGNHNSPLHFGNGTRLTVT.

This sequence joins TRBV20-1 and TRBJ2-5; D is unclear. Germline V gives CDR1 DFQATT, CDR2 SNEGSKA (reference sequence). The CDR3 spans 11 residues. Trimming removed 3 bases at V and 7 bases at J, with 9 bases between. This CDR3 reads CSASGLGTQYF. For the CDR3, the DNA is TGCAGTGCTAGCGGTTTGGGGACCCAGTACTTC.

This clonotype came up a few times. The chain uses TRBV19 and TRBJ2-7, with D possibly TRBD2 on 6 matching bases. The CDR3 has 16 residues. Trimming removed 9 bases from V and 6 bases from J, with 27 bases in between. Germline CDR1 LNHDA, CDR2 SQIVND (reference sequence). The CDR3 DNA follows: TGTGCCAGCGACAACCACGGTGGAGGGCCAGAGTTCGAGCAGTACTTC. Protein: CASDNHGGGPEFEQYF.

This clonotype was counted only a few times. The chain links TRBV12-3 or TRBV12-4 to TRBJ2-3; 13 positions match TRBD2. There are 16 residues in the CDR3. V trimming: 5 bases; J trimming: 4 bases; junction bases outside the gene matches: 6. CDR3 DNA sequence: TGTGCCAGCAGTCTAAGACTAGCGGGAGGTGCAGATACGCAGTATTTT. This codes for CASSLRLAGGADTQYF.

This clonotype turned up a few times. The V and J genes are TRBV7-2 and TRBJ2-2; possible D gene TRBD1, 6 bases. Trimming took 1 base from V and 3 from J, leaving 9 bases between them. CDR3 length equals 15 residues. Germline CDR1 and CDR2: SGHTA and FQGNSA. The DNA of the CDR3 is TGTGCCAGCAGCTTAGAACCAGGGGACACCGGGGAGCTGTTTTTT. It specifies CASSLEPGDTGELFF. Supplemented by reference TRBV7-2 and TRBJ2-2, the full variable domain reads GAGVSQSPSNKVTEKGKDVELRCDPISGHTALYWYRQSLGQGLEFLIYFQGNSAPDKSGLPSDRFSAERTGGSVSTLTIQRTQQEDSAVYLCASSLEPGDTGELFFGEGSRLTVL.

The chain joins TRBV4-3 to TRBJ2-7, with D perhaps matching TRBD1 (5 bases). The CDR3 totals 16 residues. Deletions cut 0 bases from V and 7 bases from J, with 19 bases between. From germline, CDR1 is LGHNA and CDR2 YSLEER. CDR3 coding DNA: TGCGCCAGCAGCCAAGACCGCGTGACAGAGGCACGGGAGCAGTACTTC. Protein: CASSQDRVTEAREQYF.

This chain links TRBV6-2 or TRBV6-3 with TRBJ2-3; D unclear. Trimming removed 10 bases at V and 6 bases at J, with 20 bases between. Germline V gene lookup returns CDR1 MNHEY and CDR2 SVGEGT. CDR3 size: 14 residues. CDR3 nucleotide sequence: TGTGCCACCAAAACGCTACTGGTGTGGGATACGCAGTATTTT. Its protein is CATKTLLVWDTQYF.

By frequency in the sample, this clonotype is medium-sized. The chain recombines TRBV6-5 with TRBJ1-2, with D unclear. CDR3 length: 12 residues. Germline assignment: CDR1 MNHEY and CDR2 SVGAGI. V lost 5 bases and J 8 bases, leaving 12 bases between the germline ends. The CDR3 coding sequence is TGTGCCAGCAGTCTCGGGATGATCGGCTACACCTTC. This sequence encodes CASSLGMIGYTF.

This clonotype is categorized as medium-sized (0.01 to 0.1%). As DNA, the CDR3 is TGCAGCGTGGGGGGACAGCCCTACGAGCAGTACTTC. It is translated as CSVGGQPYEQYF. The V and J genes are TRBV29-1 and TRBJ2-7, with D tentatively TRBD1 (7 bases). Trimming stripped 6 bases from V and 2 bases from J, with 11 bases between. The CDR3 covers 12 residues. Germline CDR1 SQVTM, CDR2 ANQGSEA.